One and the same sample provided the 7 T cell receptor beta chains below, sequenced in a study of T cells in localized non-small cell lung cancer. TCRdb's table, derived via immunoSEQ multiplex PCR, lists solely in-frame clones and lacks some. The sample has about 40,000 clones; roughly nine tenths are singletons. The material was PBMCs, obtained before any cancer treatment. Receptors originate from a woman aged 35 to 75 with stage II lung adenocarcinoma.

The chain employs TRBV18 and TRBJ1-1; D unclear. This CDR3 has 13 amino acids. Trimming stripped 1 base from V and 1 base from J, with 4 bases between. Germline loops: CDR1 KGHSH, CDR2 LQKENI. The CDR3 DNA follows: TGTGCCAGCTCACCACAGGGGAACACTGAAGCTTTCTTT. Translation gives CASSPQGNTEAFF. The variable domain in full, with the rest retrieved from reference TRBV18 and TRBJ1-1, is NAGVMQNPRHLVRRRGQEARLRCSPMKGHSHVYWYRQLPEEGLKFMVYLQKENIIDESGMPKERFSAEFPKEGPSILRIQQVVRGDSAAYFCASSPQGNTEAFFGQGTRLTVV.

This clone has only one observation. This chain joins TRBV27 and TRBJ2-3; 8 nucleotides match TRBD2. This CDR3 region has 18 residues. The germline V gene encodes CDR1 MNHEY and CDR2 SMNVEV (reference sequence). The J segment lost 5 bases and the V segment lost 3 bases, leaving 16 bases of the junction unmatched. DNA for the CDR3: TGTGCCAGCAGTTTTCCCCGACTAGCGCGGGGGAGAGGAGATACGCAGTATTTT. This gives the protein CASSFPRLARGRGDTQYF.

The CDR3 sequence is CASSPSAGALNIQYF. The CDR3 region has the DNA TGTGCCAGCAGCCCTTCGGCGGGGGCCCTAAACATTCAGTACTTC. V and J are TRBV28 and TRBJ2-4; a possible D gene is TRBD2 (7 bases). CDR3 size: 15 residues. The germline CDR1 and CDR2 sequences are MDHEN and SYDVKM. The V end lost 6 bases, the J end lost 6 bases, and 18 bases lay between the germline ends.

The chain joins TRBV28 to TRBJ2-7, with a tentative D call TRBD2 (5 bases). The CDR3 consists of 10 residues. The V gene's germline CDR1 is MDHEN and CDR2 SYDVKM. V lost 4 bases to trimming and J lost 7 bases, with 5 bases between them. CDR3 sequence reads: CASSSGEQYF. DNA for the CDR3: TGTGCCAGCAGTTCGGGGGAGCAGTACTTC.

The chain is built from TRBV4-1 and TRBJ2-1; 9 nucleotides line up with TRBD1. The CDR3 extends over 14 amino acids. Trimming took 4 bases from V and 5 from J; bases not matched to a gene: 3. Germline-derived CDR1 and CDR2 are MGHRA and YSYEKL. The CDR3 bases are TGCGCCAGCAGCCCGGGACAGGGAAACAATGAGCAGTTCTTC. Protein product: CASSPGQGNNEQFF.

The chain links TRBV5-1 to TRBJ1-3; TRBD1 might be the D (6 bases). Germline V CDR1 and CDR2: SGHRS, YFSETQ. Deletions cut 3 bases from V and 1 base from J, with 8 bases between. The CDR3 spans 14 residues. CDR3 nucleotides: TGCGCCAGCAGCTCACAGGGATCTGGAAACACCATATATTTT. It yields the protein CASSSQGSGNTIYF. The whole variable domain, remainder taken from reference TRBV5-1 and TRBJ1-3, is KAGVTQTPRYLIKTRGQQVTLSCSPISGHRSVSWYQQTPGQGLQFLFEYFSETQRNKGNFPGRFSGRQFSNSRSEMNVSTLELGDSALYLCASSSQGSGNTIYFGEGSWLTVV.

J is TRBJ1-4 and V is TRBV10-2; the D gene is possibly TRBD1 (5 bases). The CDR3 sequence is 13 residues long. Germline CDR1 is WSHSY and CDR2 is SAAADI. Trimming left V 4 bases short and J 11 bases short, with 14 bases between. The CDR3 sequence is CASSGEGRSKLFF. The DNA for the CDR3 is TGCGCCAGCAGTGGCGAGGGACGATCTAAACTGTTTTTT.